This T cell receptor (beta chain) came from a study of T-cell memory formation after mild COVID-19. Regarding the study as a whole: From day 15 to 85, contracting clones were balanced between CD4 and CD8, whereas later expanders leaned toward CD4+. Second-wave clones with a day 37 peak had unconfirmed SARS-CoV-2 specificity. Cross-reactive memory seemingly joined, as some responding clones were found in pre-infection memory.

With constant-segment primers, 5'RACE yielded cDNA libraries of TCR alpha and TCR beta that carried sample barcodes and UMIs. MiXCR, run by TCRdb on the 5' RACE reads, gives a single entry per CDR3 protein. The sample consists of about 350,000 distinct CDR3 sequences, about an eighth of them appearing once. As concerns this clonotype: The antigen remains undetermined.

The sequenced material came from PBMCs or a T cell subset sorted from them (not recorded which). The sequence was collected from a young man who had mild COVID-19 (a few samples of this study predate the infection). Cell type and time point are not known.

CDR3: CASSSGQAEAGELFF. The DNA for the CDR3 is TGCGCCAGCAGCTCGGGACAGGCCGAGGCCGGGGAGCTGTTTTTT. The J gene is TRBJ2-2, the V gene TRBV5-1, with TRBD1 matching over 8 bases. Germline CDR1 reads SGHRS; CDR2 reads YFSETQ. CDR3 length: 15 residues. V was pared by 3 bases and J by 6 bases, with 7 bases of the junction left unmatched.